These 4 T cell receptor beta chains originate from one sample sequenced in a study of T cell clonality in common variable immunodeficiency. The method was immunoSEQ multiplex PCR; TCRdb's version includes in-frame clones alone and lacks a portion of them. The sample offers tens of thousands of clones and no singletons, the top ten holding less than 2%. The sequenced material came from peripheral blood mononuclear cells. The receptors stem from a person aged 18 to 70 in good health.

There are many counts of this clone. Read sequence stops 3 residues before the CDR3 end, and the germline J gene provides the missing end. V and J are TRBV7-2 and TRBJ2-7; maybe TRBD2 (5 bases). The germline V gene encodes CDR1 SGHTA and CDR2 FQGNSA. The CDR3 loop spans 17 amino acids. Between the trimmed V and J ends, which lost 0 bases and 0 bases, there was a span of 15 bases. The DNA read from the CDR3 is TGTGCCAGCAGCTTAGCTCGAGCGGCGGCAAGCTCCTACGAG. Amino acids: CASSLARAAASSYE. The entire CDR3 protein reads CASSLARAAASSYEQYF.

This clone showed up many times. Coverage ceases 3 residues before the CDR3 finishes, and the germline J gene fills in the end. The rearrangement uses TRBV12-3 or TRBV12-4 and TRBJ1-1, with D possibly matching TRBD1 (6 bases). V was trimmed by 5 bases and J by 2 bases, leaving 12 bases between them. CDR3 length equals 14 residues. The CDR3 sequence is CASSPGTPNTEAFF. CDR3 DNA, as far as it was read: TGTGCCAGCAGTCCTGGGACACCCAACACTGAA.

There are many counts of this clone. The missing CDR3 end, 3 residues past where the read stops, is filled in from the germline J gene. The genes are TRBV18 and TRBJ1-2; 8 bases are a match to TRBD1. This CDR3 region has 13 residues. With V trimmed by 4 bases and J by 4 bases, 2 bases remained unmatched. Germline CDR1 KGHSH, CDR2 LQKENI. CDR3 in amino acids: CASSLDRAYGYTF. CDR3 bases read: TGTGCCAGCTCACTGGACAGGGCCTATGGC.

This clone appeared many times. Read data end 3 residues before the CDR3 end; the end is taken from the germline J gene. V and J are TRBV20-1 and TRBJ2-7, with D hard to call. This CDR3 has 15 amino acids. The V gene lost 0 bases and the J gene lost 4 bases, with 16 bases spanning the gap. Germline V gene lookup returns CDR1 DFQATT and CDR2 SNEGSKA (reference sequence). The CDR3 DNA, read in part, is TGCAGTGCTAGAGATGTCAGCTCAGGTGGGTACGAG. This translates into CSARDVSSGGYE. Given in full, the CDR3 is CSARDVSSGGYEQYF.